The present entry profiles one T cell receptor (beta chain) with its context. The assay was immunoSEQ multiplex PCR, and TCRdb's table has in-frame clones only and misses some. Found here are under 150,000 clones, about nine tenths of them singletons; the top ten hold around a tenth. This entry is derived from a study of T cell responses to AZD1222 COVID-19 vaccine. Germline CDR1 MNHEY, CDR2 SVGAGI. This CDR3 contains 15 residues. V was pared by 6 bases and J by 4 bases, with 5 bases of the junction left unmatched. The genes are TRBV6-5 and TRBJ2-2, with 10 positions matching TRBD1. The clonotype originates from an adult who received the AZD1222 COVID-19 vaccine. Here the sequenced sample was peripheral blood, taken 28 days after the second AZD1222 dose. The CDR3 spells CASRDRGRATGELFF. Here the CDR3 DNA reads TGTGCCAGCAGAGACAGGGGGCGGGCCACCGGGGAGCTGTTTTTT.